This TCR beta chain was recovered during a study of T cells in tuberculosis. Study in general: A South African cohort included IGRA-negative adolescents, latently infected IGRA-positive adolescents and adults with active tuberculosis. Broader study findings: GMM-specific TCRs were nearer to active tuberculosis alpha repertoires, suggesting expansion.

Only in-frame clones appear in the TCRdb table, and some are missing; sequencing was by immunoSEQ multiplex PCR. The sample lists some 41,000 clones, 94% seen once, with roughly 2% in the top ten. A remark on this clone: No antigen is known for it.

Source material: PBMCs. The TCR was taken from a donor aged 5 to 30 with latent tuberculosis or without tuberculosis infection. Some clones in this sample may be carry-over from other donors' samples.

CDR3 coding DNA: TGTGCCAGCAGCCTTACAGCTGCAACTAATGAAAAACTGTTTTTT. It codes for CASSLTAATNEKLFF. V gene TRBV9 combines with J gene TRBJ1-4; D unclear. There are 15 residues in the CDR3. Trimming shortened V by 4 bases and J by 0 bases, and 10 bases separated the two germline ends. Germline V CDR1 and CDR2: SGDLS, YYNGEE. Combining the CDR3 with reference TRBV9 and TRBJ1-4 gives the whole variable domain DSGVTQTPKHLITATGQRVTLRCSPRSGDLSVYWYQQSLDQGLQFLIQYYNGEERAKGNILERFSAQQFPDLHSELNLSSLELGDSALYFCASSLTAATNEKLFFGSGTQLSVL.